Below, one T cell receptor beta chain is given with its context. The antigen it binds to is not known. Nothing much larger sits one base from this clone, and base qualities are not available. The record originates from a study of cytomegalovirus exposure and HLA in healthy donors (dated 2017 in TCRdb). Some background on the complete study: An earlier analysis of approximately 640 of the donors reported 250 to 350 Gb of sequence data and some 120 million unique TCR beta sequences from about 180 million T cells. An early release that covered about 600 HLA-typed donors contained about 300 gigabases of sequencing data and roughly 84 million unique TCR sequences. The genetic ancestry cluster associated with self-reported Caucasian donors included 70% to 85% of the 350 to 500 genotyped donors. The study aimed to test whether cataloging public T cell receptors could reveal signatures of past pathogen exposure. Using immunosequencing, the study profiled T cell repertoires from around 670 subjects and related those repertoires to cytomegalovirus serostatus. Along with the approximately 700-subject first cohort, a separate validation cohort of over a hundred different subjects was used. The study combined high-throughput TCR immunosequencing, statistical association of individual TCRs with disease status, and machine learning to predict cytomegalovirus infection status. A later analysis re-examined previously published TCR beta repertoires from 600 to 700 donors and added high-resolution HLA genotyping to investigate patterns of TCR occurrence. Rather than using new phenotypic data, the later analysis identified candidate immune exposures from TCR beta sequences and from how often those sequences occurred across donors. In an earlier analysis of roughly 540 of the donors, high-throughput TCR beta sequencing was used to judge whether each TCR beta V gene segment behaved as functional or pseudogenic. Donor age, sex, ethnicity and CMV serostatus were compiled alongside the repertoire data. In a later genetic analysis, genome-wide SNP genotypes for about 65% of the 666 donors were used, and that subset was treated as a discovery cohort. All discovery cohort repertoires had been generated using a single sequencing platform. HLA typing covered class I and class II loci at four-digit resolution. Typing coverage differed by locus: A, B, C, DRB1 and DQB1 were typed in roughly 620-630 donors, DQA1 in about 560, DPA1 in 606, and DPB1 in approximately 450. Roughly five DR-DQ haplotypes were handled as single units for association and clustering because linkage in the cohort was strong. On average, about 240,000 unique TCR beta nucleotide sequences were sequenced per donor among 350 to 400 genotyped donors of the cohort, with 15% to 20% of those sequences being non-productive.

From cysteine to phenylalanine, the CDR3 is 15 amino acids long. CDR3 DNA only is kept here, 45 bases in frame from base 1. The V and J ends are trimmed by 0 bases and 0 bases, leaving 6 bases between them. Reading the germline V gene gives CDR1 ENHRY and CDR2 SYGVKD. In total, approximately 690 healthy bone marrow donors made up the cohort. Cohort members were all nominally healthy when sampled, although unrecorded immune exposures were likely present. The donor was CMV seropositive and belonged to the group of about 290 seropositive cohort members. Every donor gave a peripheral blood sample, and the peripheral blood mononuclear cells from that sample were used for TCR beta sequencing. Genomic DNA was extracted from the blood cell samples with the Qiagen DNeasy Blood Extraction Kit. Study-wide conclusions, independent of this receptor: According to a later analysis, most CMV-associated TCR beta chains appeared to be HLA-restricted, and the HLA associations seemed to be driven largely by CMV exposure. Correlated functional status among segregating V segments might be attributable to linkage disequilibrium, but an unknown experimental factor could not be ruled out. A further reported finding was that TCR beta sequences accurately predicted the HLA-A and HLA-B alleles for most subjects in the first cohort. Assigning TCR associations to individual alleles was difficult when HLA alleles, especially DR and DQ, strongly co-occurred. The authors suggested that the approach could potentially be generalized to other disease states and immunological phenotypes. In a later analysis, several top co-occurrence clusters were reported to appear linked to parvovirus B19, influenza, CMV and Epstein-Barr virus. Compared with equally common non-associated chains, HLA-associated TCR beta chains in a later analysis were more clonally expanded and had lower generation probabilities. Because HLA typing was missing for some donors at each locus, association tests included only the typed subset. According to a later genetic analysis, donors in an Asian-associated ancestry cluster had fewer N-insertions in productive TCRs than the roughly 700-donor mean. Only TCR beta chains were sequenced in this cohort, and the absence of alpha or paired-chain data limited detectable features. A cluster of highly shared sequence variants was judged likely to be a technical artifact of the sequencing pipeline. In an earlier analysis of about 540 of the donors, most TCR beta V segments were observed in productive rearrangements about 87% or about 30% of the time, broadly matching IMGT annotations. In vitro tests confirmed that a few of the cytomegalovirus-associated TCR beta chains recognize cytomegalovirus antigens. The classifier was reported to diagnose cytomegalovirus status with high specificity and sensitivity in both the original cohort and the validation cohort. The study gave a list of 150 to 200 TCR beta chains associated with cytomegalovirus. Because counts were too low, about 18 rarely observed V segments, including chromosome 9 orphons, were left out of the earlier analysis of some 600 of the donors. Presence/absence analyses assumed roughly uniform sequencing depth across donors, an assumption that may not hold. Specific HLA alleles were associated with 16,951 TCR beta sequences at a false discovery rate of 0.05 in a later analysis. A later analysis found that TCR association rates varied across HLA loci, with DRB1 alleles showing the most associated TCRs and HLA-C alleles the fewest. While some public TCRs were present in many individuals, most TCR sequences turned up only very rarely across donors. The only immune exposure information available for the cohort was CMV serostatus. An association between a missense DCLRE1C variant and V-gene and J-gene trimming of TCR beta chains was found in a later genetic analysis and replicated in an independent cohort. Some IMGT-functional V segments, including TRBV6-2 and TRBV6-3, could not be told apart with the 87-base-pair reads, so those segments were excluded.

Library generation was performed with the immunoSEQ multiplex PCR assay. A mixture of 60 forward primers for TCR Vbeta segments and 13 reverse primers for TCR Jbeta segments was used in the multiplex PCR. The CDR3 region of rearranged TCR beta genes was amplified from genomic DNA by a multiplex PCR assay. Amplified TCR beta libraries were sequenced as 87-base-pair reads on the Illumina HiSeq System. The original pipeline was this. A later analysis counted tens of millions of unique TCR beta chains across the 670 or so repertoires, and some 12 million of these chains were shared by at least two donors. Raw reads were error-corrected and collapsed into unique sequences with a nearest-neighbor algorithm that merged closely related sequences to remove PCR and sequencing errors. V, D and J gene segments were assigned by aligning CDR3 sequences to IMGT reference sequences. For a sequence to be retained, a match of at least six nucleotides was required to both a V gene segment and a J gene segment. Rearrangements were called productive when the CDR3 lacked stop codons and stayed in frame with V and J; all others were non-productive. CDR3 was defined by IMGT convention, running from the second conserved V-encoded cysteine to the conserved J-encoded phenylalanine. In an earlier analysis of more than 550 of the donors, sequences lacking an unambiguous match to a single V gene segment were excluded. An earlier analysis of a few hundred of the donors called V segments functional above 56.7% productive rearrangements and segregating when the between-donor standard deviation exceeded 5%. A statistical classification framework was built for diagnosing cytomegalovirus status from the catalog of TCR beta chain sequences. A later analysis assigned V and J genes by comparing TCR nucleotide sequences with IMGT/GENE-DB human TR gene sequences. A later analysis assigned CDR3 sequences and most-parsimonious VDJ recombination scenarios with the TCRdist pipeline. A later analysis defined each TCR beta chain by its CDR3 amino acid sequence plus V-gene family, and excluded reads lacking a unique V-gene family. As a way to deal with suspected cross-contamination and a sequencing artifact, a later analysis dropped 450 to 600 nucleotide sequences that were highly shared and had low generation probability. For each public chain, a later analysis derived a clonal expansion index from normalized ranks of inferred template counts within each repertoire. In a later analysis, generation probabilities were computed with a VDJ recombination model fitted to out-of-frame rearrangements, and the resulting probabilities were checked against IGoR. A later analysis scored TCR-TCR, TCR-HLA and TCR-CMV co-occurrence with hypergeometric tests, applying a repertoire-size bias correction to TCR pairs. False discovery rates were estimated in a later analysis by permuting HLA or CMV assignments 20 times. In a later analysis, co-occurring TCRs were grouped using DBSCAN, and TCRdist sequence similarity was added for clustering within HLA-allele-positive subsets. For co-occurrence clustering, repertoires with fewer than 30,000 or more than 120,000 public chains were excluded, along with 4 to 6 repertoires with anomalous nucleotide sharing. Entries here come from immuneACCESS through TCRdb and include only in-frame sequences with V and J called. Some clones fail to appear in such tables; in the studies checked, an unresolved V gene covers under half of the shortfall, and the cause of the remainder is unknown. V and J calls and clone size are those listed in that table; D and trimming were worked out from the DNA. Here the sample has approximately 150,000 clones; around four fifths occur a single time. The top ten clones comprise roughly 10% of the sample.

The V gene is TRBV10-3 and the J gene is TRBJ1-3, with an unclear D gene assignment. The receptor was derived from a man aged 45-65 years in good health and CMV-seropositive. The specimen sequenced was PBMCs. DNA sequence: TGTGCCATCAGTGAGTCGGCTTCCTCTGGAAACACCATATATTTT. Translation gives CAISESASSGNTIYF.